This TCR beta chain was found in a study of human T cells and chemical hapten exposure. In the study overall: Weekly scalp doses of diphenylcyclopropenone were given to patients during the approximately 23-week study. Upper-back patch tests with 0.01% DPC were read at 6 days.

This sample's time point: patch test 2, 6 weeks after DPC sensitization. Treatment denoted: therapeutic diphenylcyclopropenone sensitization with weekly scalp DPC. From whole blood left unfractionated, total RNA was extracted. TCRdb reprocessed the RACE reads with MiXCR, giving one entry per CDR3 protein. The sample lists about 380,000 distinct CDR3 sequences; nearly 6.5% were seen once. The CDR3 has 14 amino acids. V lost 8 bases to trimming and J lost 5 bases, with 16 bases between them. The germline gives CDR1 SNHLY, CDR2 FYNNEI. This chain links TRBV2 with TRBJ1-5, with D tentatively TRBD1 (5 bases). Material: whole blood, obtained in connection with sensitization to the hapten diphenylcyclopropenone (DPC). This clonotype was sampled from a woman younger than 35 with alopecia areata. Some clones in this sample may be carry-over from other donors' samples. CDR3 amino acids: CASSRRAGDQPQHF. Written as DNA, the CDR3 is TGTGCCAGCTCCCGCAGGGCCGGCGATCAGCCCCAGCATTTT.